Here is one T cell receptor (beta chain) with its context. V was shortened by 8 bases and J by 0 bases, with 14 bases between the two germline ends. Per the germline V gene, CDR1 is SNHLY and CDR2 is FYNNEI. This CDR3 is built from 15 residues. In the study's own analysis: Amplification from reference gene primers served as the basis for estimated nucleated cell counts. Clones were read by immunoSEQ multiplex PCR, and TCRdb kept only the in-frame ones, dropping some. V, J and clone size were drawn from that table, and D and trimming were deduced from the DNA. This table has tens of thousands of clones, approximately 79% appearing once. This specimen belongs to a study of blood T cell repertoires in COVID-19. Across the whole study: Sources were T cells, B-cell-depleted T cells, or PBMCs; the material itself was cDNA or gDNA.

The source material was peripheral blood. This sequence joins TRBV2 and TRBJ2-4, with D perhaps matching TRBD1 (6 bases). This sequence was found in a man in his 70s with acute or convalescent COVID-19. The CDR3 is CASVDSPLAKNIQYF. The CDR3 nucleotides read TGTGCCAGCGTGGACAGCCCACTAGCCAAAAACATTCAGTACTTC. The entire variable domain, with the rest obtained from reference TRBV2 and TRBJ2-4, is as follows: EPEVTQTPSHQVTQMGQEVILRCVPISNHLYFYWYRQILGQKVEFLVSFYNNEISEKSEIFDDQFSVERPDGSNFTLKIRSTKLEDSAMYFCASVDSPLAKNIQYFGAGTRLSVL.